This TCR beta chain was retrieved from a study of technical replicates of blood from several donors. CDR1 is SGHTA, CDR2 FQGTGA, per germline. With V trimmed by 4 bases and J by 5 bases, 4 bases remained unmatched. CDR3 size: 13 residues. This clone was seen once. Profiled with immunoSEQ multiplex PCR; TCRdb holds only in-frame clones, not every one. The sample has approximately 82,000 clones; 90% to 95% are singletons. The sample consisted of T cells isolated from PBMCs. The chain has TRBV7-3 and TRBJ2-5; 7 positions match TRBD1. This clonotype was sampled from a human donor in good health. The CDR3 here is CASSSGQWETQYF. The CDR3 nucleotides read TGTGCCAGCAGCTCGGGACAGTGGGAGACCCAGTACTTC.